Listed here are 2 T cell receptor beta chains from one sample, sequenced in a study of control samples from healthy donors and cancer patients. The data were produced by immunoSEQ multiplex PCR, yet TCRdb's version contains in-frame clones alone and is incomplete. This repertoire shows around 100,000 clones, around 89% found once; its top ten account for about a fifth. Sequencing was done on a sample of PBMCs. The receptors shown here come from a man aged 55 to 69 with lung cancer.

This clone appeared a single time. This chain uses TRBV2 with TRBJ1-6; no firm D call. The V end was cut by 6 bases, the J end by 8 bases, with 5 bases between. The CDR3 loop spans 11 amino acids. Per the germline V gene, CDR1 is SNHLY and CDR2 is FYNNEI. The CDR3 DNA reads TGTGCCAGCAGCGCTCATTCACCCCTCCACTTT. Its protein product is CASSAHSPLHF.

The rearrangement links TRBV18 to TRBJ1-2, with TRBD1 identical over 7 bases. Germline trimming cut 3 bases from V and 1 base from J; bases unmatched to any gene: 2. The CDR3 loop spans 14 amino acids. Germline V gene lookup returns CDR1 KGHSH and CDR2 LQKENI. Here the CDR3 DNA reads TGTGCCAGCTCACCTGGGACAGTTAACTATGGCTACACCTTC. It translates to CASSPGTVNYGYTF.